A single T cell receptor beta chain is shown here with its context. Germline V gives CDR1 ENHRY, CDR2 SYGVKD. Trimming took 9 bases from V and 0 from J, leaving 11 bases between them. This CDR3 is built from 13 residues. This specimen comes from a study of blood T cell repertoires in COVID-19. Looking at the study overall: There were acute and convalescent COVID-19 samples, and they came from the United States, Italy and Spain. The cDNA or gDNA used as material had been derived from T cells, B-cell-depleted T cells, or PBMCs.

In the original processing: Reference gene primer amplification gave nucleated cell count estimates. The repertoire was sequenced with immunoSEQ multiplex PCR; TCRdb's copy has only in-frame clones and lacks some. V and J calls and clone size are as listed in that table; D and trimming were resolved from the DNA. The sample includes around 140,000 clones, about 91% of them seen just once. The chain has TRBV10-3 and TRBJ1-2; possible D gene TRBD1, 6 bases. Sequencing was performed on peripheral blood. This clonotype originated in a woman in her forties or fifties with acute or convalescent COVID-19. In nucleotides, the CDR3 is TGTGCCATAGGCGACAGGACTAACTATGGCTACACCTTC. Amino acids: CAIGDRTNYGYTF.